This T cell receptor (beta chain) is drawn from a study of T cells after yellow fever vaccination. Across the study: The fractions with low cell numbers were processed using SMART-Seq v4 Ultra Low Input. Overall study findings and caveats: Primary-vaccination clones mostly resurfaced post-booster (about 95% CD4, more than 80% CD8).

This clonotype was detected only a few times. What it binds is not known. CDR1 is SGHAT and CDR2 is FQNNGV in the germline V gene. Unmatched junction bases numbered 13, after V lost 0 bases and J lost 4 bases. The CDR3 sequence is 19 residues long. TCRdb re-analysed the 5' RACE reads in MiXCR, keeping a single row per CDR3 protein. The sample carries fewer than 650,000 distinct CDR3 sequences, around a fifth recorded once. This specimen consisted of PBMCs, obtained 20 to 25 days after the first yellow fever vaccination. V and J are TRBV11-2 and TRBJ1-1; 11 bases align to TRBD1. This receptor was taken from a man aged 18-30 years who received the YFV17D yellow fever vaccine. The CDR3 spells CASSLDLSAGTGGITEAFF. CDR3 coding DNA: TGTGCCAGCAGCTTAGACTTATCAGCCGGGACAGGGGGGATCACTGAAGCTTTCTTT.